This is a list of T cell receptor beta chains from one sample in a study of T-cell memory formation after mild COVID-19. TCRdb used MiXCR to reprocess the 5' RACE reads, holding one entry per CDR3 protein. There are fewer than 300,000 distinct CDR3 sequences in the sample; roughly 17% occur only once, and 20% to 25% lies in the top ten. Specimen: PBMCs or a T cell subset sorted from them (not recorded which). These receptors were taken from a man aged 18 to 29 who had mild COVID-19 (a few samples of this study predate the infection). Cell type and time point are not known. The CDR3 runs from the conserved cysteine through the conserved F or W. A D gene is named only where the DNA matches it firmly. Some rows mark clone size as missing; the rest say once, few, many or name a class of expanded clone.

D gene	clone size	V gene	J gene	CDR3 DNA	CDR3 protein
TRBD1	few	TRBV18	TRBJ1-2	TGTGCCAGCTCACCAGGACAGGGGGAGACCTATGGCTACACCTTC	CASSPGQGETYGYTF
NA	few	TRBV6-5	TRBJ1-5	TGTGCCAGCAGCCTAAACTGGGGGGCCGATAGCAATCAGCCCCAGCATTTT	CASSLNWGADSNQPQHF
NA	NA	TRBV20-1	TRBJ1-2	TGCAGTGCTCCCCCAGGGGCCGGTCCATATGGCTACACCTTC	CSAPPGAGPYGYTF
TRBD1	NA	TRBV5-4	TRBJ1-1	TGTGCCAGCAGCCCGGGACAGTGGGGGAACACTGAAGCTTTCTTT	CASSPGQWGNTEAFF
TRBD1	NA	TRBV11-2	TRBJ1-2	TGTGCCAGCAGCTTAGGGACAGGGGTATACTATGGCTACACCTTC	CASSLGTGVYYGYTF
TRBD1	NA	TRBV28	TRBJ2-1	TGTGCCAGCAGTTTGGGACAGGGGGTTACGGAGCAGTTCTTC	CASSLGQGVTEQFF
NA	few	TRBV11-1	TRBJ2-6	TGTGCCAGCAGCCCTCAGGGTGATGGGGCCAACGTCCTGACTTTC	CASSPQGDGANVLTF
NA	NA	TRBV5-1	TRBJ2-1	TGCGCCAGCAGCTCCTGGACCGGAGACAATGAGCAGTTCTTC	CASSSWTGDNEQFF
NA	few	TRBV7-2	TRBJ2-6	TGTGCCAGCAGCTTCTACTCTGGGGCCAACGTCCTGACTTTC	CASSFYSGANVLTF
NA	few	TRBV7-2	TRBJ2-5	TGTGCCAGCAGCTTCTACCGCGCGAAGACCCAGTACTTC	CASSFYRAKTQYF
NA	NA	TRBV27	TRBJ2-2	TGTGCCAGCAGTTTATTGGACCTGACTGGTACCGGGGAGCTGTTTTTT	CASSLLDLTGTGELFF
TRBD1	few	TRBV28	TRBJ1-5	TGTGCCAGCAGTCTGGGGACAGGCTATAGCAATCAGCCCCAGCATTTT	CASSLGTGYSNQPQHF
NA	many	TRBV3-1	TRBJ1-1	TGTGCCAGCAGCCAAGGGGTGAACACTGAAGCTTTCTTT	CASSQGVNTEAFF
NA	many	TRBV4-3	TRBJ2-1	TGCGCCAGCAGCCCAGGGACCCCGTCCTACAATGAGCAGTTCTTC	CASSPGTPSYNEQFF
NA	NA	TRBV3-1	TRBJ2-5	TGTGCCAGCCGCCTACTTAGCGGACAAGAGACCCAGTACTTC	CASRLLSGQETQYF
TRBD1	few	TRBV6-1	TRBJ2-6	TGTGCCAGCAGTGTACAGGGGGCATCTGGGGCCAACGTCCTGACTTTC	CASSVQGASGANVLTF
NA	few	TRBV5-6	TRBJ2-1	TGTGCCAGCAGCTTGCCCATCGGGTTATGGCAGTTCTTC	CASSLPIGLWQFF
TRBD1	few	TRBV29-1	TRBJ1-1	TGCAGCGTGGGACAGGGTGAAGCTTTCTTT	CSVGQGEAFF
NA	NA	TRBV29-1	TRBJ1-2	TGCAGCGTAGGGGTAAATAACTATGGCTACACCTTC	CSVGVNNYGYTF
NA	few	TRBV6-2/TRBV6-3	TRBJ1-1	TGTGCCAGCAGTTACTCGCAGGGAGCGCACACTGAAGCTTTCTTT	CASSYSQGAHTEAFF
NA	many	TRBV20-1	TRBJ2-3	TGCAGTGCTAGAGTGGTGAGCACAGATACGCAGTATTTT	CSARVVSTDTQYF
NA	NA	TRBV7-3	TRBJ1-2	TGTGCCAGCAGCCCAGGGCAGGGGCAGGGCTACACCTTC	CASSPGQGQGYTF
TRBD1	NA	TRBV10-3	TRBJ1-1	TGTGCCATAAGACCGCGACAGGGGGTAAAAGCTTTCTTT	CAIRPRQGVKAFF
NA	many	TRBV7-9	TRBJ2-3	TGTGCCAGCAGCTTAGTTTTTATCACAGATACGCAGTATTTT	CASSLVFITDTQYF
NA	few	TRBV6-6	TRBJ2-2	TGTGCCAGCAGAGAGGAGGGGGCCACCGGGGAGCTGTTTTTT	CASREEGATGELFF
TRBD1	NA	TRBV20-1	TRBJ2-5	TGCAGTGCTACCCGGACAGGGGCCGAGACCCAGTACTTC	CSATRTGAETQYF
TRBD1	NA	TRBV29-1	TRBJ2-1	TGCAGTACAGTCCGGGACAGCTCCTACAATGAGCAGTTCTTC	CSTVRDSSYNEQFF
NA	few	TRBV7-2	TRBJ1-2	TGTGCCAGCAACAGCAGGGCGGACTATGGCTACACCTTC	CASNSRADYGYTF
NA	NA	TRBV7-9	TRBJ1-5	TGTGCCAGCAGCTTAGAGGGGAAGGGTCAGCCCCAGCATTTT	CASSLEGKGQPQHF
TRBD1	few	TRBV20-1	TRBJ1-5	TGCAGTGCTAGAGATCGACAGGGAGGGGGTCAGCCCCAGCATTTT	CSARDRQGGGQPQHF
NA	few	TRBV9	TRBJ1-1	TGTGCCAGCAGCGGTAGGGCTAGGTCCACTGAAGCTTTCTTT	CASSGRARSTEAFF
TRBD2	few	TRBV7-9	TRBJ2-3	TGTGCCAGCAGCTTCGGGACTAGCGGGGGGGAAGATACGCAGTATTTT	CASSFGTSGGEDTQYF
TRBD1	NA	TRBV4-1	TRBJ1-2	TGCGCCAGCAGCCAATTCTCGGACAGGGGCTATGGCTACACCTTC	CASSQFSDRGYGYTF
TRBD2	NA	TRBV12-3/TRBV12-4	TRBJ2-3	TGTGCCAGCAAAGGGCGGGGGTTCACAGATACGCAGTATTTT	CASKGRGFTDTQYF
NA	NA	TRBV29-1	TRBJ2-3	TGCAGCGCAGAGGCGTGGGCGGCAGATACGCAGTATTTT	CSAEAWAADTQYF
NA	few	TRBV2	TRBJ2-2	TGTGCCAGCAGGGTCGGGGAGCTGTTTTTT	CASRVGELFF
NA	few	TRBV5-1	TRBJ1-1	TGCGCCAGCAGCTTGGAAGGGATGGTAAGGCATGAAGCTTTCTTT	CASSLEGMVRHEAFF
NA	few	TRBV20-1	TRBJ2-3	TGCAGTGCTGACGGCGGGAGTGGGGGGGCCTCAGATACGCAGTATTTT	CSADGGSGGASDTQYF
NA	many	TRBV7-3	TRBJ1-3	TGTGCCTTCTACCCGGCTGGAAACACCATATATTTT	CAFYPAGNTIYF
NA	few	TRBV7-2	TRBJ2-6	TGTGCCAGCAGAGGGTATCTAGGGAACGGGGCCAACGTCCTGACTTTC	CASRGYLGNGANVLTF
NA	few	TRBV11-2	TRBJ2-5	TGTGCCAGCAGCTTCCCGCCAAGACCCATTTCGGGGGAGACCCAGTACTTC	CASSFPPRPISGETQYF